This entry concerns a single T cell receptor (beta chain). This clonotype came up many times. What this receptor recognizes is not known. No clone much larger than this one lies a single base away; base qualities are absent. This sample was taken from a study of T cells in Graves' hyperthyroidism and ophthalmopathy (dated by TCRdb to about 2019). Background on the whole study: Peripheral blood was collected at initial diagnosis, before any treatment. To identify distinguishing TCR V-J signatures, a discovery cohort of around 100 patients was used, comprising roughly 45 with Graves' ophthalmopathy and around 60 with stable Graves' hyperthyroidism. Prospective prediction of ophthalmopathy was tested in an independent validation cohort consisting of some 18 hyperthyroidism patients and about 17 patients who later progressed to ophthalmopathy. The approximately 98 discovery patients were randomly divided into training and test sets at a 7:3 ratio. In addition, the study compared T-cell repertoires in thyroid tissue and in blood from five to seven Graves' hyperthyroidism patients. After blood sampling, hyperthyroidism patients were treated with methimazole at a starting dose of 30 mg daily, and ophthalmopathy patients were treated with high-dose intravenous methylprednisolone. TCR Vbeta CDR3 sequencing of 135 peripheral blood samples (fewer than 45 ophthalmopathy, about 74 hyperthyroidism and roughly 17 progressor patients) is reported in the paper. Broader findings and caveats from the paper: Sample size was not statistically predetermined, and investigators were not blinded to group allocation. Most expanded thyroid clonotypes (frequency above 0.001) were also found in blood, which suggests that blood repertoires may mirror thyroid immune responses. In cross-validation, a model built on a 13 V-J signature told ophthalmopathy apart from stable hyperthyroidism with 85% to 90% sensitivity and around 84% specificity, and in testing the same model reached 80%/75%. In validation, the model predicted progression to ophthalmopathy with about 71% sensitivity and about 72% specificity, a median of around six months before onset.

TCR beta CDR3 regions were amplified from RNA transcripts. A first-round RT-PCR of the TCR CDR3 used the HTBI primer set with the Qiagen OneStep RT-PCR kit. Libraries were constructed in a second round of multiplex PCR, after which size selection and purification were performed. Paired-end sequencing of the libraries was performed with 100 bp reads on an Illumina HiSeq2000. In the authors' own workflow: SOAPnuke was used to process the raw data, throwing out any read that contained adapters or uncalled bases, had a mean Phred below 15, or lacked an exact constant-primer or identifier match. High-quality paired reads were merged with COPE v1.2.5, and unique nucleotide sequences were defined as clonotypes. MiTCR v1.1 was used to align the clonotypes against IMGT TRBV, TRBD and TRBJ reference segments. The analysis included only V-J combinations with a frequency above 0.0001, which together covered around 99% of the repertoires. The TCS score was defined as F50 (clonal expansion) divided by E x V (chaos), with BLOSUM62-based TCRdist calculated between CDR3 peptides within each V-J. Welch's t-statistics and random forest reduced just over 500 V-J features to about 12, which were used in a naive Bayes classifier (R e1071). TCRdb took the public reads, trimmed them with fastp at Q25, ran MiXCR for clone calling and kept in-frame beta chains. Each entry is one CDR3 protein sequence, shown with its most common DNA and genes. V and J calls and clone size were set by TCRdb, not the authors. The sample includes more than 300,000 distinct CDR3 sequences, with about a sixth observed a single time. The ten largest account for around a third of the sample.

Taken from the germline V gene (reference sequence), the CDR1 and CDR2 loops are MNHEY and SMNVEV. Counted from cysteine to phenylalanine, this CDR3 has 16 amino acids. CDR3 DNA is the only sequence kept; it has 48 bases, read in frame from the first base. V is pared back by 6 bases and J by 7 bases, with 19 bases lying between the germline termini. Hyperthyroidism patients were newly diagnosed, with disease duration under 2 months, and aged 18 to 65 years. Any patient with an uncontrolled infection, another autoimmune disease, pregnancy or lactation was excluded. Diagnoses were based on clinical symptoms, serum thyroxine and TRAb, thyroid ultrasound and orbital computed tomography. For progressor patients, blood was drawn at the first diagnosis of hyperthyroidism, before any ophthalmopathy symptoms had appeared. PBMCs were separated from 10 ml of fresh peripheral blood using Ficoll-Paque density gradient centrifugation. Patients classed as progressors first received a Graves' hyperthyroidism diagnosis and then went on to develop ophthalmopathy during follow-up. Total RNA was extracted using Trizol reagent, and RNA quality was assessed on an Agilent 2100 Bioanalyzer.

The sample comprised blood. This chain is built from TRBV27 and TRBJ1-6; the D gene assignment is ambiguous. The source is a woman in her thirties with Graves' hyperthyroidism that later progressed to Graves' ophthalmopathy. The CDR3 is CASSQFSIETNSPLHF. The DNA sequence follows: TGTGCCAGCAGCCAGTTCAGCATAGAGACAAATTCACCCCTCCACTTT.